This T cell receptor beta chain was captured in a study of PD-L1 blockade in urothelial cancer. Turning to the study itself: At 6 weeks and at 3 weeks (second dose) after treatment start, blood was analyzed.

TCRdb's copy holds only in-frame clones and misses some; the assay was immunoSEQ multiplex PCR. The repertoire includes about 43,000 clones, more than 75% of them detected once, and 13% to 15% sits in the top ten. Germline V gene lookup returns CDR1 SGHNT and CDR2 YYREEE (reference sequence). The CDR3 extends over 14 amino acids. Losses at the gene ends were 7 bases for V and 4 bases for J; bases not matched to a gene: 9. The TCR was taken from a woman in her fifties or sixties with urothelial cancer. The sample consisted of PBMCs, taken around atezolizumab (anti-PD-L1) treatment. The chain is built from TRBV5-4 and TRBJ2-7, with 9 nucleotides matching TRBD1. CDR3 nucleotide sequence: TGTGCCAGCTCCCCCGGGACAGGGTGGTACGAGCAGTACTTC. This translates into CASSPGTGWYEQYF.